The clone carrying this T cell receptor beta chain was seen many times. Germline-derived CDR1 and CDR2 are MDHEN and SYDVKM. The V gene lost 1 base and the J gene lost 2 bases, with 6 bases spanning the gap. The CDR3 runs 14 residues. The data originate from a study of T cells of healthy individuals. TCRdb re-derived calls from the 5' RACE reads in MiXCR, one entry per CDR3 protein. Seen here are some 100,000 distinct CDR3 sequences, roughly a sixth observed once, and the top ten hold 6.2%. The origin of this receptor is a human donor in good health. The chain couples TRBV28 to TRBJ1-3; D is perhaps TRBD1 (5 bases). This chain's CDR3 is CASSLSGAGNTIYF. The CDR3, as DNA: TGTGCCAGCAGTTTATCGGGGGCTGGAAACACCATATATTTT. Drawing the rest from reference TRBV28 and TRBJ1-3, the complete variable domain is DVKVTQSSRYLVKRTGEKVFLECVQDMDHENMFWYRQDPGLGLRLIYFSYDVKMKEKGDIPEGYSVSREKKERFSLILESASTNQTSMYLCASSLSGAGNTIYFGEGSWLTVV.